The entry that follows covers one T cell receptor beta chain sequence. This record belongs to a study of T cell repertoires in aging, cancer and after chemotherapy. The template was genomic DNA from peripheral blood, not RNA. Multiplex touch-down PCR with TRB-A/B primers amplified rearranged V-D-J TRB sequences. Using its own MiXCR run on the multiplex PCR reads, TCRdb lists one record per CDR3 protein. The data contain about 1,000 distinct CDR3 sequences, just over 85% of them seen just once; the ten biggest clones take up roughly 4.5%. What was sequenced was blood. This TCR was sampled from a human donor with a solid tumor.

The CDR3 is CASSFDYEQFF. The CDR3 nucleotides are TGTGCCAGCAGCTTCGACTATGAGCAGTTCTTC. The chain carries TRBV7-2 and TRBJ2-1; D remains unclear. Germline V gene data show CDR1 as SGHTA and CDR2 as FQGNSA. The CDR3 contains 11 residues. V lost 3 bases, J lost 8 bases, and 5 bases lay in between. The variable domain in full, with the rest retrieved from reference TRBV7-2 and TRBJ2-1, is GAGVSQSPSNKVTEKGKDVELRCDPISGHTALYWYRQSLGQGLEFLIYFQGNSAPDKSGLPSDRFSAERTGGSVSTLTIQRTQQEDSAVYLCASSFDYEQFFGPGTRLTVL.